The 2 T cell receptor beta chains listed next were all sequenced from one sample in a study of OX40 agonist ivuxolimab in advanced cancers. Sequencing was performed with immunoSEQ multiplex PCR; in TCRdb, only in-frame clones are kept and a portion is missing. The profile covers around 94,000 clones, with approximately 90% appearing a single time and 0.7% to 1% taken by the ten largest. This material consisted of CD4+ or CD8+ T cells sorted from blood, taken in a trial of the OX40 agonist ivuxolimab. These receptors all come from an adult with an advanced solid tumor such as melanoma, head and neck, liver or kidney cancer.

This rearrangement joins TRBV4-3 to TRBJ1-1; TRBD1 agrees at 8 bases. J was trimmed by 1 base and V by 5 bases; bases with no gene match: 3. Germline CDR1 reads LGHNA; CDR2 reads YSLEER. The CDR3 contains 14 residues. CDR3 loop: CASSSGQENTEAFF. In nucleotides, the CDR3 is TGCGCCAGCAGCTCGGGACAGGAGAACACTGAAGCTTTCTTT.

This chain uses TRBV7-2 with TRBJ1-1; the D is unclear. The CDR3 length is 14 residues. Germline loops: CDR1 SGHTA, CDR2 FQGNSA. The germline V and J ends were trimmed by 1 base and 1 base, with 7 bases remaining between them. This chain's CDR3 is CASSLGEANTEAFF. CDR3 in DNA: TGTGCCAGCAGCTTAGGGGAGGCGAACACTGAAGCTTTCTTT.